These 27 T cell receptor beta chains were all obtained from the same sample, sequenced in a study of persistence of HIV-infected CD4 T cells (TCRdb year 2020). The treatment or condition label, read with the paper, signifies: suppressive antiretroviral therapy. Cells were stimulated with lysates of CMV-infected fibroblasts at about 9.6 ug/mL. Responding CD4+ T cells were sorted by upregulation of both CD40 ligand and CD69. The immunoSEQ hsTCRB assay version 4, run in survey mode, was used to sequence TCRbeta repertoires from genomic DNA. As stored in TCRdb, this immuneACCESS dataset retains in-frame rearrangements with V and J assigned. A fraction of the clones does not appear; measured against another copy, unresolved V genes explain less than half of the discrepancy, and the remainder lacks a known reason. A total of about 21,000 clones appear in this sample, approximately 80% of them only once. In total, the top ten clones hold 6% to 7% of the sample.

Antigen specificity for these receptors is unknown. This sample comprised CD4+ T cells sorted from PBMCs after roughly 19-hour stimulation, obtained from a patient who received antiretroviral therapy. According to the study, the label for this sample's cell subset or site signals: CD40L+CD69+ CD4 T cells responding to CMV lysate. The receptors were gathered from an adult man with HIV who was CMV-seropositive.

This clone was seen a handful of times. V and J are TRBV6-5 and TRBJ1-1; possible D gene TRBD1, 6 bases. Germline lookup yields CDR1 MNHEY and CDR2 SVGAGI. This CDR3 has 13 residues. The germline V and J ends were trimmed by 10 bases and 4 bases, with 16 bases remaining between them. This CDR3 is CATRGHSSTEAFF. The CDR3 DNA follows: TGTGCCACCAGGGGCCACTCGAGCACTGAAGCTTTCTTT.

The chain joins TRBV6-2 or TRBV6-3 to TRBJ1-5, with D unclear. Trimming pared 1 base from V and 6 bases from J, leaving 4 bases between. The CDR3 spans 12 residues. CDR1 and CDR2 (germline): MNHEY, SVGEGT. The CDR3 here is CASSYLIQPQHF. CDR3 coding DNA: TGTGCCAGCAGTTACTTGATTCAGCCCCAGCATTTT.

The V and J genes are TRBV5-8 and TRBJ2-6; TRBD2 matches 9 bases. Looked up from germline, CDR1 is SGHTS and CDR2 is YDEGEE. With 4 bases clipped from V and 0 bases from J, the junction kept 8 bases outside the gene matches. The CDR3 runs 18 residues. The CDR3 protein is CASSPRGGAYSGANVLTF. CDR3 nucleotide sequence: TGTGCCAGCAGCCCGCGGGGGGGGGCCTACTCTGGGGCCAACGTCCTGACTTTC.

This clone turned up a few times. This chain connects TRBV7-9 to TRBJ2-2; TRBD1 might be the D (6 bases). Trimming took 2 bases from V and 4 from J, leaving 11 bases between them. Looked up from germline, CDR1 is SEHNR and CDR2 is FQNEAQ (reference sequence). The CDR3 consists of 15 residues. The CDR3 DNA sequence: TGTGCCAGCAGCTTAACAGGGATTGGCACCGGGGAGCTGTTTTTT. Amino acid sequence: CASSLTGIGTGELFF.

This chain joins TRBV7-6 and TRBJ2-2; 7 bases agree with TRBD1. CDR1 is SGHVS, CDR2 FNYEAQ, per germline. CDR3 length: 17 residues. V lost 2 bases and J lost 2; bases outside the gene matches: 8. CDR3 amino acids: CASSLITGTENTGELFF. CDR3 DNA: TGTGCCAGCAGCTTAATAACCGGGACAGAAAACACCGGGGAGCTGTTTTTT.

The chain has TRBV19 and TRBJ1-1, with 9 bases that match TRBD1. This CDR3 comprises 14 residues. With V trimmed by 6 bases and J by 1 base, 3 bases remained unmatched. Germline assignment: CDR1 LNHDA and CDR2 SQIVND (reference sequence). Here the CDR3 DNA reads TGTGCCAGTAGAACAGGGGGCCCGAACACTGAAGCTTTCTTT. Its translation: CASRTGGPNTEAFF.

V gene TRBV6-5 combines with J gene TRBJ1-1, with a possible D match to TRBD1 (6 bases). CDR3 length: 14 amino acids. Trimming took 3 bases from V and 1 from J, leaving 9 bases between them. Per the germline V gene, CDR1 is MNHEY and CDR2 is SVGAGI. The CDR3 nucleotides are TGTGCCAGCAGTTATACAGGGAAGAACACTGAAGCTTTCTTT. Protein sequence: CASSYTGKNTEAFF.

Comments on this clone: Other DNA sequences in the same sample also yield this CDR3. This sequence joins TRBV24-1 and TRBJ1-5, with TRBD1 identical over 9 bases. The junction had 6 bases not matched to a gene; V was cut back by 7 bases and J by 3 bases. Looked up from germline, CDR1 is KGHDR and CDR2 is SFDVKD. The CDR3 has 15 amino acids. CDR3 bases: TGTGCCACCAGCGAGGGACAGGGCATCAATCAGCCCCAGCATTTT. Protein: CATSEGQGINQPQHF.

The chain employs TRBV7-9 and TRBJ1-5; no firm D call. From germline, CDR1 is SEHNR and CDR2 FQNEAQ (reference sequence). V was clipped by 1 base and J by 5 bases, with 15 bases between them. The CDR3 spans 16 residues. The DNA of the CDR3 is TGTGCCAGCAGCTTAGGTGGCAGCCGTCGGGATCAGCCCCAGCATTTT. Protein sequence: CASSLGGSRRDQPQHF.

This clone was counted once. The chain joins TRBV15 to TRBJ1-5; unclear D gene. Germline V gene sequence: CDR1 LNHNV, CDR2 YYDKDF (reference sequence). The CDR3 is 14 residues long. The V end lost 4 bases, the J end lost 0 bases, and 7 bases lay between the germline ends. The chain's CDR3 is CATSIEVSNQPQHF. The DNA for the CDR3 is TGTGCCACCAGCATTGAAGTTAGCAATCAGCCCCAGCATTTT.

This clone was seen just once. The same CDR3 arises from other DNA sequences in this sample as well. The V gene is TRBV5-1, the J gene TRBJ2-3, with D perhaps being TRBD1 or TRBD2 (5 bases each). CDR3 length equals 16 residues. The V end was cut by 0 bases, the J end by 1 base, with 12 bases between. In germline, CDR1 is SGHRS, CDR2 YFSETQ. Here the CDR3 reads CASSLEGTWGTDTQYF. As DNA, the CDR3 is TGCGCCAGCAGCTTGGAGGGGACCTGGGGCACAGATACGCAGTATTTT.

The V call is TRBV7-9, the J call TRBJ1-4; 7 bases agree with TRBD1. The V segment lost 5 bases and the J segment 8 bases; nucleotides outside the gene matches: 20. CDR3 length equals 18 residues. Per the germline V gene, CDR1 is SEHNR and CDR2 is FQNEAQ (reference sequence). The CDR3 loop reads CASSRLPSLTGTGEKLFF. The CDR3 DNA reads as TGTGCCAGCAGCCGTCTCCCCTCATTGACAGGGACTGGGGAAAAACTGTTTTTT.

This chain uses TRBV19 with TRBJ2-2, with 9 bases aligning to TRBD1. With 6 bases clipped from V and 5 bases from J, the junction kept 7 bases outside the gene matches. The length of the CDR3 is 15 residues. From germline, CDR1 is LNHDA and CDR2 SQIVND (reference sequence). CDR3 region: CASSLAGTGTGELFF. Here the CDR3 DNA reads TGTGCCAGTAGCCTGGCTGGGACAGGGACCGGGGAGCTGTTTTTT.

This clone was found a few times. The chain uses TRBV19 and TRBJ1-3, with D unclear. V was cut by 3 bases and J by 3 bases, with 18 bases left in between. Germline assignment: CDR1 LNHDA and CDR2 SQIVND (reference sequence). The CDR3 runs 17 residues. CDR3: CASSMATIGGGGNTIYF. The CDR3 DNA reads TGTGCCAGTAGTATGGCGACAATCGGCGGTGGTGGAAACACCATATATTTT.

The chain uses TRBV27 and TRBJ2-7, with TRBD2 as a possible D gene (6 bases). The CDR3 has 16 residues. Germline CDR1 and CDR2: MNHEY and SMNVEV (reference sequence). The V end was cut by 6 bases, the J end by 8 bases, with 26 bases between. The CDR3 reads CASSLTLPAEGSKQYF. CDR3 bases: TGTGCCAGCAGCTTAACCCTTCCGGCGGAGGGGAGCAAGCAGTACTTC.

The chain recombines TRBV27 with TRBJ2-2; 7 nucleotides line up with TRBD1. CDR3 size: 15 residues. After removal of 6 bases from V and 4 bases from J, the junction contained 8 bases not matched to a gene. Germline V gene sequence: CDR1 MNHEY, CDR2 SMNVEV (reference sequence). The CDR3 here is CASRLQGRVTGELFF. The CDR3 DNA reads as TGTGCCAGCAGGTTACAGGGGCGGGTCACCGGGGAGCTGTTTTTT.

In its sample, this clone was seen a few times. The chain recombines TRBV6-2 or TRBV6-3 with TRBJ2-2; 7 nucleotides match TRBD1. Germline V lookup: CDR1 MNHEY, CDR2 SVGEGT. J was trimmed by 6 bases and V by 4 bases; bases with no gene match: 2. This CDR3 is built from 13 residues. The CDR3 reads CASSWTGSGELFF. In DNA, the CDR3 is TGTGCCAGCAGTTGGACAGGTTCCGGGGAGCTGTTTTTT.

This sequence joins TRBV7-3 and TRBJ2-3; D uncertain. The V gene's germline CDR1 is SGHTA and CDR2 FQGTGA. This CDR3 spans 14 amino acids. The V end lost 5 bases, the J end lost 2 bases, and 11 bases lay between the germline ends. The CDR3: CASSRKGYTDTQYF. CDR3 nucleotides: TGTGCCAGCAGCCGTAAAGGCTACACAGATACGCAGTATTTT.

The chain links TRBV19 to TRBJ1-3; TRBD1 aligns across 8 bases. V lost 5 bases and J lost 3; bases outside the gene matches: 9. The CDR3 is 16 amino acids. Germline CDR1 and CDR2: LNHDA and SQIVND (reference sequence). The CDR3 reads CASSSPGQVLGNTIYF. The CDR3 DNA reads TGTGCCAGTAGTTCTCCGGGACAGGTCCTTGGAAACACCATATATTTT.

The chain has TRBV18 and TRBJ2-2, with 8 bases aligning to TRBD1. The CDR3 consists of 15 residues. Germline V gene sequence: CDR1 KGHSH, CDR2 LQKENI. V was pared by 3 bases and J by 11 bases, with 11 bases of the junction left unmatched. As DNA, the CDR3 is TGTGCCAGCTCACCTGGACAGGGCGGAAGGCTTGAGCTGTTTTTT. Its protein is CASSPGQGGRLELFF.

About this clone: The same CDR3 arises from other DNA sequences in this sample as well. V is TRBV3-1 (or the pseudogene TRBV3-2) and J is TRBJ1-6; 10 bases line up with TRBD1. The CDR3 is 14 residues long. V lost 4 bases to trimming and J lost 7 bases; unmatched junction nucleotides: 1. Germline CDR1 reads LGHDT; CDR2 reads YNNKEL (reference sequence). Here the CDR3 reads CASSPGQGNSPLHF. CDR3 coding DNA: TGTGCCAGCAGCCCGGGACAGGGGAATTCACCCCTCCACTTT.

V is TRBV5-8 and J is TRBJ1-6; D is unclear. The CDR3 spans 16 residues. Germline V gives CDR1 SGHTS, CDR2 YDEGEE. Deletions cut 4 bases from V and 10 bases from J, with 21 bases between. The CDR3 DNA follows: TGTGCCAGCAGCCCTTGGTCGACGGGCTCTGGATCACCCCTCCACTTT. Translating gives CASSPWSTGSGSPLHF.

The rearrangement joins TRBV6-1 to TRBJ1-6; D unclear. V shed 1 base and J shed 10 bases, with 5 bases lying between them. CDR1 and CDR2 from the germline V gene are MNHNS and SASEGT. CDR3 length: 12 amino acids. The CDR3 spells CASSEGNSPLHF. The CDR3 DNA reads as TGTGCCAGCAGTGAAGGAAACTCACCCCTCCACTTT.

The chain is built from TRBV18 and TRBJ1-5; D gene ambiguous. Germline CDR1 reads KGHSH; CDR2 reads LQKENI. The CDR3 contains 14 residues. Deletions cut 4 bases from V and 0 bases from J, with 7 bases between. This chain's CDR3 is CASSREISNQPQHF. In DNA, the CDR3 is TGTGCCAGCTCACGGGAGATTAGCAATCAGCCCCAGCATTTT.

The V call is TRBV5-1, the J call TRBJ2-7; TRBD2 might be the D (5 bases). Germline V gene sequence: CDR1 SGHRS, CDR2 YFSETQ. The CDR3 length is 13 residues. Trimming stripped 3 bases from V and 2 bases from J, with 9 bases between. CDR3 in DNA: TGCGCCAGCAGCTGGGAGAGGGCCTACGAGCAGTACTTC. It translates to CASSWERAYEQYF.

V gene TRBV10-3 combines with J gene TRBJ2-3, with a weak D call TRBD2 (5 bases). In germline, CDR1 is ENHRY, CDR2 SYGVKD. The CDR3 runs 14 residues. Trimming shortened V by 8 bases and J by 2 bases, and 14 bases separated the two germline ends. The CDR3 spells CAIGKDLDTDTQYF. As DNA, the CDR3 is TGTGCCATCGGAAAGGACTTGGACACAGATACGCAGTATTTT.

The rearrangement uses TRBV29-1 and TRBJ2-7, with 7 positions matching TRBD1. After removal of 5 bases from V and 3 bases from J, the junction contained 4 bases not matched to a gene. The CDR3 runs 12 residues. Germline assignment: CDR1 SQVTM and CDR2 ANQGSEA. CDR3 loop: CSVPGQNYEQYF. Here the CDR3 DNA reads TGCAGCGTTCCGGGACAGAACTACGAGCAGTACTTC.